This TCR beta chain appears in the sequencing data of a study of T cell repertoires in cytomegalovirus infection (dated by TCRdb to the late 2010s). General notes on the study: Peptide stimulations targeted recently identified HLA-C-restricted CMV epitopes, whose presentation resists viral immunomodulation, together with well-studied HLA-B-restricted epitopes. Donor HLA type was relevant to the analysis, because carriage of CMV infection together with the matching HLA type was indicated by public TCR beta signatures. What the study reported, not specific to this receptor: Carriers of CMV infection plus the relevant HLA type were discriminated by the cumulative frequency of public TCR beta family members in the study cohort and in an independent roughly 370-donor cohort. In the ex vivo response, HLA-C-restricted CMV-specific TCR beta clonotypes were dominant, and in two of eight donors the single most frequent clonotype came from this HLA-C-restricted group.

This clonotype came up many times. Its antigen remains undetermined. No quality values exist for individual bases; no much larger clone is one base distant. V is clipped by 3 bases and J by 2 bases, and the sequence between their germline boundaries is 7 bases long. CDR1 and CDR2 were assigned from the germline V gene as SGHTA and FQGNSA. The CDR3 holds 13 amino acids from the cysteine to the phenylalanine. The entry retains the CDR3 DNA only, 39 bases that are in frame from base 1. Interpreted using the paper, the treatment or condition label stands for: in vitro stimulation with specific CMV peptide epitopes to enrich CMV-specific T cells. Sequencing took place on an Illumina HiSeq 1500. TCRdb reanalyzed the raw reads on its own, using fastp at Q25 for trimming and MiXCR for clone calling, and kept in-frame beta chains. Every distinct CDR3 protein forms one entry, paired with its most common genes and DNA. The sample table contains hundreds of thousands of distinct CDR3 sequences; only one count was recorded for under 45% of them. In total, the top ten clones hold roughly two fifths of the sample.

The sequence joins TRBV7-2 to TRBJ1-2, with the D gene not confidently named. The TCR originated in a human donor in good health (CMV status not recorded). Some clones in this sample may be carry-over from other donors' samples. This sample comprised cultured PBMCs, obtained from culture after CMV antigen stimulation. The DNA sequence reads TGTGCCAGCAGCTTTTGGCAGAACTATGGCTACACCTTC. This translates into CASSFWQNYGYTF.